This T cell receptor (beta chain) was obtained from a study of blood T cell repertoires in COVID-19. Here immunoSEQ multiplex PCR was the method, and the copy in TCRdb shows in-frame clones only, minus some. The sample holds approximately 75,000 clones, roughly 83% seen once. The origin of this receptor is a man aged 25 to 45 with COVID-19, enrolled during active disease. The material sequenced was peripheral blood.

The CDR3 coding sequence is TGTGCCAGCAGTTTAGGCAGGGGTCGGAGCAATCAGCCCCAGCATTTT. This translates into CASSLGRGRSNQPQHF. The chain uses TRBV27 and TRBJ1-5; possibly TRBD1 for D (6 bases). Germline values: CDR1 MNHEY, CDR2 SMNVEV (reference sequence). The CDR3 consists of 16 residues. Trimming cost V 2 bases and J 1 base, with 12 bases left between them.